This T cell receptor (beta chain) was documented in a study of a mutant IDH1 vaccine in newly diagnosed glioma. In this sample, this clone turned up a few times. What it recognizes is unknown. Sequencing used immunoSEQ multiplex PCR; TCRdb keeps in-frame clones, though not all of them. Of tens of thousands of clones detected, more than 80% appear once; the ten largest clones hold around 5%. Germline lookup yields CDR1 SGHDT and CDR2 YYEEEE. Trimming removed 2 bases from V and 0 bases from J, with 8 bases in between. The CDR3 has 14 residues. Indicated time point: week 47, end of study. Doses comprised 300 ug of mutant IDH1 20-mer peptide each, plus topical imiquimod.

The receptor comes from a man in his forties with glioma. This specimen was PBMCs, taken from a glioma patient whose treatment included an IDH1 peptide vaccine. The chain has TRBV5-6 and TRBJ1-1, with D hard to call. CDR3 sequence (DNA): TGTGCCAGCAGCTTCGGCGGGGTGAACACTGAAGCTTTCTTT. Translated: CASSFGGVNTEAFF.